Shown below are 6 T cell receptor beta chains from a single sample sequenced in a study of shared clonotypes between healthy human individuals. The protocol was immunoSEQ multiplex PCR, while the TCRdb copy is restricted to in-frame clones and leaves out a portion. The table lists over 850,000 clones, around 78% of them singletons. Specimen: memory CD4+ T cells from PBMCs. Subset described: CD45RA-negative fraction. The origin of the receptors is a man between 18 and 29 years old in good health. Some clones in this sample may be carry-over from other donors' samples.

As concerns this clone: Compared with germline, one end of the junction differs, possibly owing to a read error. This chain links TRBV4-2 with TRBJ1-2, with a tentative D call TRBD1 (6 bases). CDR3 length: 14 residues. Per the germline V gene, CDR1 is LGHNA and CDR2 is YNFKEQ. Here the CDR3 reads CASSQGGLDYSYTF. CDR3 nucleotides: TGTGCCAGCAGCCAAGGGGGGCTCGACTATAGCTACACCTTC.

This clone was seen once. The chain couples TRBV10-3 to TRBJ1-2; D is uncertain. The CDR3 is 16 residues long. From germline, CDR1 is ENHRY and CDR2 SYGVKD. V shed 2 bases and J shed 0 bases, with 13 bases lying between them. The CDR3 loop reads CAISEPQARANYGYTF. The CDR3 nucleotides read TGTGCCATCAGTGAGCCCCAAGCTAGGGCTAACTATGGCTACACCTTC.

This chain joins TRBV5-4 and TRBJ2-1, with 7 bases lining up with TRBD2. V trimming: 2 bases; J trimming: 2 bases; junction bases outside the gene matches: 10. The CDR3 consists of 17 residues. Germline V gene data show CDR1 as SGHNT and CDR2 as YYREEE (reference sequence). The CDR3, as DNA: TGTGCCAGCAGCTTAATTTTGGGACTATCCGCCTACAATGAGCAGTTCTTC. Protein: CASSLILGLSAYNEQFF.

The chain couples TRBV5-4 to TRBJ1-4; 7 nucleotides line up with TRBD1. CDR1 is SGHNT, CDR2 YYREEE, per germline (reference sequence). The CDR3 length is 15 residues. The ends lost 3 bases at V and 7 bases at J; junction bases unmatched: 9. CDR3 residues: CASSSRTGGGEKLFF. The CDR3, as DNA: TGTGCCAGCAGCTCCCGGACAGGAGGGGGTGAAAAACTGTTTTTT.

This sequence joins TRBV5-5 and TRBJ1-1; D not resolved. CDR1 is SGHKS, CDR2 YYEKEE, per germline (reference sequence). This CDR3 is built from 15 residues. V was trimmed by 1 base and J by 3 bases, leaving 13 bases between them. The CDR3: CASSLTMWSDTEAFF. The CDR3 nucleotides are TGTGCCAGCAGCTTGACGATGTGGAGTGACACTGAAGCTTTCTTT.

The J gene is TRBJ1-1, the V gene TRBV2; D is perhaps TRBD1 (5 bases). Per germline, CDR1 SNHLY and CDR2 FYNNEI. Trimming took off 4 bases at V and 3 bases at J, with 12 bases between the two ends. This CDR3 spans 14 amino acids. The CDR3 reads CASSVLAGHTEAFF. CDR3 in DNA: TGTGCCAGCAGTGTCTTGGCAGGGCACACTGAAGCTTTCTTT.